These 5 T cell receptor beta chains share one sample of origin, sequenced in a study of blood T cell repertoires in COVID-19. Sequencing was performed with immunoSEQ multiplex PCR; in TCRdb, only in-frame clones are kept and a portion is missing. In the table there are a few hundred thousand clones, 80% to 90% of which are singletons. Sequencing was carried out using peripheral blood. These receptors came from an elderly woman with COVID-19, enrolled during active disease.

The CDR3 DNA is TGCGCCAGCAGCCCCCGGACAGGGGGCTCGATGAACACTGAAGCTTTCTTT. Its protein is CASSPRTGGSMNTEAFF. This rearrangement joins TRBV5-1 to TRBJ1-1; 11 bases are a match to TRBD1. The trim removed 4 bases at V and 0 bases at J, leaving 8 bases unmatched. Germline V CDR1 and CDR2: SGHRS, YFSETQ. CDR3 size: 17 residues.

J is TRBJ2-3 and V is TRBV20-1; 9 bases align to TRBD2. The CDR3 consists of 11 residues. The V segment lost 5 bases and the J segment 9 bases; nucleotides outside the gene matches: 3. Germline V gene lookup returns CDR1 DFQATT and CDR2 SNEGSKA (reference sequence). The chain's CDR3 is CSARGLATQYF. In DNA, the CDR3 is TGCAGTGCTCGGGGACTAGCCACGCAGTATTTT.

The rearrangement joins TRBV12-3 or TRBV12-4 to TRBJ1-1; D unresolved. V lost 5 bases and J 0 bases, leaving 7 bases between the germline ends. There are 13 residues in the CDR3. The CDR3 sequence: CASSPRLNTEAFF. The CDR3 nucleotides read TGTGCCAGCAGTCCGCGGTTGAACACTGAAGCTTTCTTT.

This clone was observed a handful of times. The chain employs TRBV24-1 and TRBJ1-2; D is perhaps TRBD1 (6 bases). The CDR3 is 15 residues long. With 2 bases removed from V and 2 bases from J, the gap between germline ends came to 11 bases. Germline-derived CDR1 and CDR2 are KGHDR and SFDVKD. DNA of the CDR3: TGTGCCACCAGTGATTCCCGGACAGAAAACTATGGCTACACCTTC. Translating it yields CATSDSRTENYGYTF.

V and J are TRBV6-5 and TRBJ1-2; D not resolved. From germline, CDR1 is MNHEY and CDR2 SVGAGI. The CDR3 covers 14 residues. V lost 8 bases and J 4 bases, leaving 17 bases between the germline ends. CDR3 amino acids: CASSYDNFIYGYTF. Here the CDR3 DNA reads TGTGCCAGCTCGTACGACAACTTTATCTATGGCTACACCTTC.